Given below is one T cell receptor beta chain in context. This clone occurred once. Its antigen is currently not known. No clone much larger than this one lies a single base away; base qualities are absent. This sample is part of a study of cytomegalovirus exposure and HLA in healthy donors (dated 2017 in TCRdb). Concerning the study at large: According to an earlier analysis of 587 of the donors, about 179 million T cells yielded roughly 110 million unique TCR beta sequences and around 280 Gb of sequence data. A separate validation cohort of 90 to 150 different subjects was used in addition to the 666-subject first cohort. Donor age, sex, ethnicity and CMV serostatus were collected together with the repertoire data. The number of typed donors differed by locus: about 620-630 for A, B, C, DRB1 and DQB1; approximately 520 for DQA1; about 600 for DPA1; and around 490 for DPB1. An earlier analysis of about 620 of the donors applied high-throughput TCR beta sequencing to assess whether each TCR beta V gene segment acted as functional or pseudogenic. Genome-wide SNP genotypes for about 65% of the roughly 670 donors were used in a later genetic analysis, which treated that subset as a discovery cohort. Both class I and class II loci were covered by HLA typing, at four-digit resolution. The study was designed to test whether signatures of past pathogen exposure could be identified by cataloging public T cell receptors. The study profiled the T cell repertoires of about 720 subjects by immunosequencing and related them to cytomegalovirus serostatus. Of the approximately 400 genotyped donors, approximately 83% fell in the genetic ancestry cluster associated with self-reported Caucasian donors. Every discovery cohort repertoire had been produced on one sequencing platform. High-throughput TCR immunosequencing, statistical association of individual TCRs with disease status, and machine learning were combined to predict cytomegalovirus infection status. To study patterns of TCR occurrence, a later analysis re-analyzed previously published TCR beta repertoires from several hundred donors and added high-resolution HLA genotyping. Roughly 320 gigabases of sequencing data and approximately 92 million unique TCR sequences made up an early release that covered 500 to 700 HLA-typed donors. Among about 400 genotyped donors of the cohort, an average of roughly 230,000 unique TCR beta nucleotide sequences was sequenced per donor, of which about 19% were non-productive. Several DR-DQ haplotypes were treated as single units for association and clustering because of strong linkage in the cohort. Rather than drawing on any new phenotypic data, the later analysis identified candidate immune exposures from TCR beta sequences and the way those sequences occurred across donors.

Results and caveats for the whole study, not just this receptor: A group of highly shared sequence variants was considered likely to be a technical artifact of the sequencing pipeline. The classifier was reported to diagnose cytomegalovirus status with high specificity and sensitivity in both the original cohort and the validation cohort. Because counts were too low, 15 or so rarely observed V segments, including chromosome 9 orphons, were excluded from the earlier analysis of roughly 580 of the donors. Several of the top co-occurrence clusters appeared to be linked to parvovirus B19, influenza, CMV and Epstein-Barr virus, according to a later analysis. According to a later genetic analysis, donors in an Asian-associated ancestry cluster had fewer N-insertions in productive TCRs than the approximately 710-donor mean. The authors suggested that the approach could potentially be generalized to other disease states and immunological phenotypes. In a later analysis, around 17,000 TCR beta sequences were associated with specific HLA alleles at a false discovery rate of 0.05. The presence/absence analyses assumed that sequencing depth was roughly uniform across donors, and that assumption may not be true. A further reported finding was that TCR beta sequences accurately predicted the HLA-A and HLA-B alleles for most subjects in the first cohort. An earlier analysis of around 600 of the donors showed that most TCR beta V segments appeared in productive rearrangements either about 87% or about 30% of the time, which broadly matched IMGT annotations. The study listed 164 TCR beta chains as associated with cytomegalovirus. While some public TCRs were present in many individuals, most TCR sequences turned up only very rarely across donors. In this cohort, only TCR beta chains were sequenced, and detectable features were limited by the absence of alpha or paired-chain data. The only immune exposure information available for the cohort was CMV serostatus. In vitro tests confirmed that a few of the cytomegalovirus-associated TCR beta chains recognize cytomegalovirus antigens. A later genetic analysis associated a missense DCLRE1C variant with V-gene and J-gene trimming of TCR beta chains, and an independent cohort replicated the association. Because HLA typing was unavailable for some donors at each locus, only the typed subset was used in association tests. In a later analysis, the rate of TCR association differed among HLA loci, with DRB1 alleles having the most associated TCRs and HLA-C alleles having the fewest. Compared with equally common non-associated chains, HLA-associated TCR beta chains in a later analysis were more clonally expanded and had lower generation probabilities. Assigning TCR associations to individual alleles was difficult when HLA alleles, especially DR and DQ, strongly co-occurred. Because the 87-base-pair reads could not distinguish some IMGT-functional V segments, including TRBV6-2 and TRBV6-3, those segments were excluded. Correlated functional status among segregating V segments might reflect linkage disequilibrium, but an unknown experimental factor could not be ruled out. A later analysis found that most CMV-associated TCR beta chains appeared HLA-restricted, with HLA associations seemingly driven largely by CMV exposure.

The cohort comprised fewer than 750 healthy bone marrow donors. All cohort members were sampled while nominally healthy, although unrecorded immune exposures were likely present. The donor was CMV seronegative and was included in the group of several hundred seronegative cohort members. Every donor gave a peripheral blood sample, and the peripheral blood mononuclear cells from that sample were used for TCR beta sequencing. The Qiagen DNeasy Blood Extraction Kit was used to extract genomic DNA from the blood cell samples. The library was obtained by the immunoSEQ multiplex PCR assay. A mixture of 60 forward primers for TCR Vbeta segments and 13 reverse primers for TCR Jbeta segments was used in the multiplex PCR. The CDR3 region of rearranged TCR beta genes was amplified from genomic DNA with a multiplex PCR assay. The amplified TCR beta libraries were sequenced on the Illumina HiSeq System as 87-base-pair reads. The authors processed their data as follows. In a later analysis, tens of millions of unique TCR beta chains were counted across the 650 to 750 repertoires, and approximately 9.9 million of these chains were shared by at least two donors. To remove PCR and sequencing errors, raw reads were error-corrected and collapsed into unique sequences using a nearest-neighbor algorithm that merged closely related sequences. To assign V, D and J gene segments, CDR3 sequences were aligned to IMGT reference sequences. For a sequence to be retained, a match of at least six nucleotides was required to both a V gene segment and a J gene segment. A rearrangement counted as productive if the CDR3 had no stop codons and remained in frame with V and J, and every other rearrangement counted as non-productive. CDR3 was defined by IMGT convention, running from the second conserved V-encoded cysteine to the conserved J-encoded phenylalanine. In an earlier analysis of 500 to 650 of the donors, sequences lacking an unambiguous match to a single V gene segment were excluded. An earlier analysis of a few hundred of the donors classified V segments as functional when productive rearrangements were above 56.7% and as segregating when the standard deviation between donors was above 5%. To diagnose cytomegalovirus status from the catalog of TCR beta chain sequences, a statistical classification framework was built. In a later analysis, TCR nucleotide sequences were compared against IMGT/GENE-DB human TR gene sequences so that V and J genes could be assigned. In a later analysis, CDR3 sequences and most-parsimonious VDJ recombination scenarios were assigned using the TCRdist pipeline. In a later analysis, every TCR beta chain was defined by the combination of its CDR3 amino acid sequence and its V-gene family, and reads without a unique V-gene family were dropped. In a later analysis, several hundred highly shared, low-generation-probability nucleotide sequences were removed to address suspected cross-contamination and a sequencing artifact. A later analysis calculated a clonal expansion index for each public chain from normalized within-repertoire ranks of inferred template counts. In a later analysis, generation probabilities were computed using a VDJ recombination model fitted to out-of-frame rearrangements, and the results were checked against IGoR. A later analysis scored TCR-TCR, TCR-HLA and TCR-CMV co-occurrence with hypergeometric tests, applying a repertoire-size bias correction to TCR pairs. A later analysis estimated false discovery rates by permuting HLA or CMV assignments 20 times. In a later analysis, co-occurring TCRs were grouped with DBSCAN, and TCRdist sequence similarity was added when clustering was performed within HLA-allele-positive subsets. Co-occurrence clustering excluded repertoires with fewer than 30,000 or more than 120,000 public chains, plus five with anomalous nucleotide sharing. The source is immuneACCESS, and TCRdb retained only in-frame sequences with V and J called. Part of the clones is not carried over; for the studies checked, unresolved V genes explain less than half of this, and the remainder is unexplained. That table furnishes V, J and clone size, whereas the DNA furnished D and trimming. In this sample the table shows tens of thousands of clones, around three quarters of which occur a single time. The ten largest clones take up about 1.4% of the sample.

The junction shows trimming of 2 bases on V and 8 bases on J, and the gene matches do not reach 4 bases of it. The CDR3 runs 14 amino acids, cysteine and phenylalanine included. Of the read, only the CDR3 DNA is kept; its 42 bases are in frame from base 1. The germline V gene encodes CDR1 LGHNA and CDR2 YSLEER. The clonotype was recovered from a male donor in good health and CMV-seronegative. Sequencing was performed on PBMCs. The chain joins TRBV4-3 to TRBJ1-5; the junction holds 9 bases that match TRBD1. CDR3 loop: CASSQTGGGEPQHF. The nucleotides read TGCGCCAGCAGCCAAACAGGGGGCGGGGAGCCCCAGCATTTT.